This T cell receptor beta chain was documented in a study of blood T cells in healthy people across ages. The individuals who served as donors were healthy Caucasians living in Russia, aged roughly 6 to 100. Every participating donor contributed 8 to 10 milliliters of peripheral blood through a draw. This clonotype was counted between two and nine times. The antigen is not known. Study findings and constraints: PBMCs that were unsorted prevented a conclusive naive versus antigen-experienced comparison. Older age went with lower TCR beta diversity per million T cells, in a roughly linear way.

The V and J ends lost 2 bases and 2 bases respectively, with 6 bases between them. CDR3 length: 13 amino acids. Germline V gene lookup returns CDR1 SGHTA and CDR2 FQGNSA. Using a J-beta primer mix together with a sample-barcoded 5' primer, a second PCR was run for roughly 6 to 12 cycles. TCRdb re-analysed the 5' RACE reads in MiXCR, keeping a single row per CDR3 protein. Of approximately 850,000 distinct CDR3 sequences listed, 55% to 75% are singletons. The J gene is TRBJ2-5, the V gene TRBV7-2, with D uncertain. This TCR derives from a man aged 25-45 years in good health. The material sequenced was blood. CDR3 amino acids: CASSLRRQETQYF. The DNA for the CDR3 is TGTGCCAGCAGCTTACGACGACAAGAGACCCAGTACTTC.